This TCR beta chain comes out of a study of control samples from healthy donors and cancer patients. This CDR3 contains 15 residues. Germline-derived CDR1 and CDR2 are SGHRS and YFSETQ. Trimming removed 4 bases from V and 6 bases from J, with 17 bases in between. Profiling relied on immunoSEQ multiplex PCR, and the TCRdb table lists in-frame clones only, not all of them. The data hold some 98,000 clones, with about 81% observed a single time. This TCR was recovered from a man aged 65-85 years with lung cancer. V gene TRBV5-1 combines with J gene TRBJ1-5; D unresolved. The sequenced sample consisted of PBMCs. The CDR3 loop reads CASSPSISPPQPQHF. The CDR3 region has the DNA TGCGCCAGCAGCCCCTCCATCTCTCCTCCTCAGCCCCAGCATTTT.